Listed below are T cell receptor beta chains from one sample, sequenced in a study of blood T cell repertoires in COVID-19. Assay: immunoSEQ multiplex PCR; the TCRdb copy retains only in-frame clones and omits some. Here the sample spans about 180,000 clones, 85% to 90% being singletons. Sequences were obtained from peripheral blood. These receptor sequences come from a person aged 65-85 years with COVID-19, enrolled during active disease. Each CDR3 is given without its conserved first and last residue. A D gene is named only where the DNA matches it firmly. Rows may omit the clone size; those that give it use once, few, many or a size class.

v_call	clone_size	j_call	d_call	cdr3_aa
TRBV9	.	TRBJ1-3	.	ASSVDPRASGNTIY
TRBV4-1	.	TRBJ1-4	.	ATSGIRGEKLF
TRBV5-4	.	TRBJ2-1	TRBD2	ASGMTSHNEQF
TRBV6-5	.	TRBJ1-3	.	ASSQNQGSGNTIY
TRBV7-7	.	TRBJ2-7	.	ASSPPGSYEQY
TRBV4-2	.	TRBJ1-2	TRBD1	ASSQAQGAGGYT
TRBV9	.	TRBJ2-7	TRBD2	ASSALAGTNYEQY
TRBV6-2/TRBV6-3	.	TRBJ2-1	.	ASSLKAGNEQF
TRBV5-1	.	TRBJ1-6	TRBD1	ASSLPGQNSPLH
TRBV19	few	TRBJ2-7	.	ATSDSQTYEQY
TRBV9	.	TRBJ2-2	.	ASSTKQGPSNTGELF
TRBV28	.	TRBJ2-1	TRBD1	ASSLPGQGINEQF
TRBV4-3	.	TRBJ2-2	.	ASSPQIAATGELF
TRBV19	few	TRBJ1-3	.	ASTPDRIHPGNTIY
TRBV6-5	.	TRBJ2-7	.	AAGRKSSYEQY
TRBV4-3	.	TRBJ2-2	.	ASSQEISLGQYNTGELF
TRBV5-4	.	TRBJ1-2	TRBD1	ASSPGQGSGYGYT
TRBV4-3	.	TRBJ2-5	TRBD2	ASSQDLSAGGETQY
TRBV30	.	TRBJ1-1	.	AWNPGHRDTEAF
TRBV6-1	.	TRBJ2-1	.	ASSEVRGSFGEQF
TRBV3-1/TRBV3-2	.	TRBJ2-3	TRBD1	ASSQDLAGTGTDTQY
TRBV27	.	TRBJ1-1	.	ASRFRKNTEAF
TRBV27	.	TRBJ2-2	.	ASSSDRTNTGELF
TRBV13	.	TRBJ2-3	.	ASSLGRVPTDTQY
TRBV28	.	TRBJ1-3	TRBD1	ASSQSDRVAGNTIY
TRBV2	.	TRBJ2-1	.	ASSYSANEQF
TRBV2	few	TRBJ1-6	.	ASHGMRSPLH
TRBV6-1	.	TRBJ2-1	.	ASSEGTSLYNEQF
TRBV19	.	TRBJ1-1	.	ASSIRGDGSEAF
TRBV28	.	TRBJ1-6	TRBD1	ASRRDRGDYNSPLH
TRBV5-5	once	TRBJ2-7	TRBD1	ASSSLIGTGSSYEQY
TRBV5-1	.	TRBJ2-1	TRBD2	ASSFTSGGYNEQF
TRBV12-3/TRBV12-4	.	TRBJ1-1	TRBD1	ASSPTTGYEAF
TRBV5-8	.	TRBJ2-7	.	ASSLGSGYEQY
TRBV28	.	TRBJ2-7	TRBD1	ASSLPTGTATSYEQY
TRBV29-1	.	TRBJ1-1	TRBD1	SVRQGLNTEAF
TRBV28	.	TRBJ1-5	.	ASSLSQGSNQPQH
TRBV25-1	.	TRBJ1-2	TRBD1	ASKGQGSGYT
TRBV7-2	.	TRBJ1-6	.	ASSLKGAVLAGPSPLH
TRBV5-4	.	TRBJ2-6	.	ASTDRSRGSGANVLT